This TCR beta chain was sequenced in a study of blood T cell repertoires in COVID-19. Study summary: PBMCs, B-cell-depleted T cells, or T cells provided the cDNA or gDNA that made up the material.

As processed by the authors: Counts of nucleated cells, estimated from reference gene primer amplification, were obtained. Sequenced by immunoSEQ multiplex PCR; TCRdb stores in-frame clones only, minus some. V and J calls and clone size are copied from that table; D and trimming were computed from the DNA. Among roughly 400,000 clones listed, approximately 85% were seen once. V was trimmed by 7 bases and J by 5 bases, leaving 26 bases between them. Germline V lookup: CDR1 LNHDA, CDR2 SQIVND (reference sequence). This CDR3 is 17 amino acids long. The cohort comprised adults aged roughly 18 to 90 years residing in approximately 25 US areas. The study assigned cohorts using participant-reported clinical history.

Sequenced material: PBMCs or T cells enriched from blood (not recorded which). This TCR derives from a woman aged 40 to 55 with acute COVID-19. J is TRBJ1-2 and V is TRBV19; D perhaps matches TRBD1 (6 bases). CDR3 in amino acids: CASTPGGRGMPHYGYTF. Here the CDR3 DNA reads TGTGCCAGTACCCCGGGGGGCAGGGGAATGCCCCATTATGGCTACACCTTC.